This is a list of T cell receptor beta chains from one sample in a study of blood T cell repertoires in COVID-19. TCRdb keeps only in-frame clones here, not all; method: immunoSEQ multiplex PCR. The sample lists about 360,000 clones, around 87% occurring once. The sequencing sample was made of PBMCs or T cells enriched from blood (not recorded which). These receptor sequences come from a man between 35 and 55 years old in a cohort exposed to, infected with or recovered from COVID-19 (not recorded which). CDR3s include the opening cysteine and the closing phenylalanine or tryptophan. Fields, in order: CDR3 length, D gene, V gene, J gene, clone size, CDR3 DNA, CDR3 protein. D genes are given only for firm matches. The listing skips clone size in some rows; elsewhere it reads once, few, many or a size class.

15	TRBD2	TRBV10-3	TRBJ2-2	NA	TGTGCCATCAGGACTAGCGGGGCGAACACCGGGGAGCTGTTTTTT	CAIRTSGANTGELFF
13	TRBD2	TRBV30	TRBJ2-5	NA	TGTGCCTGGAGTGGCTCGGGGGGAGAGACCCAGTACTTC	CAWSGSGGETQYF
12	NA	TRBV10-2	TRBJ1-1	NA	TGCGCCAGCAAGGACAGGAACACTGAAGCTTTCTTT	CASKDRNTEAFF
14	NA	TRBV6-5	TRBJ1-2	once	TGTGCCAGCAGGGTGGACGGCAGGGTCTATGGCTACACCTTC	CASRVDGRVYGYTF
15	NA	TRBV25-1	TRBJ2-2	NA	TGTGCCAGCAGTGAGTACAGGGCGAACACCGGGGAGCTGTTTTTT	CASSEYRANTGELFF
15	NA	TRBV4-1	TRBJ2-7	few	TGCGCCAGCAGCCAAGATTCAGACTACAACCGCGGGCAGTACTTC	CASSQDSDYNRGQYF
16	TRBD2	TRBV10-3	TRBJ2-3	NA	TGTGCCATCAGTGAACAACTAGCGGGAGGGCTAGATACGCAGTATTTT	CAISEQLAGGLDTQYF
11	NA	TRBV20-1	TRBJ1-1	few	TGCAGTGCTTCAGGGGACACTGAAGCTTTCTTT	CSASGDTEAFF
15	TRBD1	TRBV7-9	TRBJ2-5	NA	TGTGCCAGCAGCTTAGCGGGACAGCAAGAGATGGCCCAGTACTTC	CASSLAGQQEMAQYF
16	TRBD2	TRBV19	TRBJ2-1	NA	TGTGCCAGTAGTATGCCGGGACTAGCTATGTATGATGAGCAGTTCTTC	CASSMPGLAMYDEQFF
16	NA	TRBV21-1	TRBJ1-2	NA	TGTGCCAGCAGCAAAGTACGGGGTTTCGGTGCCTATGGCTACACCTTC	CASSKVRGFGAYGYTF
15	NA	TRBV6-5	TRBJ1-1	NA	TGTGCCAGCAACAGGTACGGGAGAGTGAACACTGAAGCTTTCTTT	CASNRYGRVNTEAFF
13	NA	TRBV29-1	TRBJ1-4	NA	TGCAGCGGGCTTATTACAACTAATGAAAAACTGTTTTTT	CSGLITTNEKLFF
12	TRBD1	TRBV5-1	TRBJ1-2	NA	TGCGCCAGCAGCTGGGACAGCTATGGCTACACCTTC	CASSWDSYGYTF